The subject of this entry is one T cell receptor (beta chain). This sample was taken from a study of T cell responses to AZD1222 COVID-19 vaccine. TCRdb keeps only in-frame clones here, not all; method: immunoSEQ multiplex PCR. The data hold approximately 110,000 clones, with nearly 90% observed a single time. This CDR3 contains 15 residues. Germline V CDR1 and CDR2: MGHRA, YSYEKL. V was cut by 11 bases and J by 3 bases, with 20 bases left in between. This clonotype was sampled from an adult who received the AZD1222 COVID-19 vaccine. This specimen was peripheral blood, taken 28 days after the second AZD1222 dose. V gene TRBV4-1 combines with J gene TRBJ2-1, with D perhaps matching TRBD2 (5 bases). The CDR3 DNA follows: TGCGCCGTATCCCTGAAGGGAGATGGCTACAATGAGCAGTTCTTC. The encoded protein is CAVSLKGDGYNEQFF.